The clone carrying this T cell receptor (beta chain) appeared a few times. This entry is derived from a study of identical twins. Germline V lookup: CDR1 MDHEN, CDR2 SYDVKM. This CDR3 has 16 amino acids. Losses at the gene ends were 5 bases for V and 3 bases for J; bases not matched to a gene: 13. One entry per CDR3 protein results from TCRdb running MiXCR on the 5' RACE reads. This table has approximately 240,000 distinct CDR3 sequences, around 15% appearing once. The sequence was collected from a woman under 30 in good health. Sequenced input: memory (CD45RO+) T cells sorted from blood. The chain links TRBV28 to TRBJ2-7; TRBD1 aligns across 7 bases. CDR3 coding DNA: TGTGCCAGCAGTCTTGGTGTGACAGGGATTAACTACGAGCAGTACTTC. The encoded protein is CASSLGVTGINYEQYF.